This T cell receptor (beta chain) was profiled in a study of control samples from healthy donors and cancer patients. The CDR3 has 14 residues. J lost 2 bases, V lost 7 bases, and 7 bases had no gene match. In germline, CDR1 is SGHTA, CDR2 FQGNSA. Measured with immunoSEQ multiplex PCR; TCRdb has only the in-frame clones, and not every one. This sample carries 100,000 to 120,000 clones, roughly 85% of them seen once, and the ten largest clones take about 12%. This sequence originates from a woman between 45 and 60 years old in good health. Sequenced material: blood. The rearrangement joins TRBV7-2 to TRBJ2-7; TRBD1 agrees at 8 bases. This chain's CDR3 is CASNRQGNPYEQYF. Written as DNA, the CDR3 is TGTGCCAGCAACCGACAGGGGAATCCCTACGAGCAGTACTTC.